Shown below are 14 T cell receptor beta chains from a single sample sequenced in a study of T cell changes during pregnancy in multiple sclerosis. Libraries were prepared by immunoSEQ multiplex PCR; TCRdb keeps only in-frame clonotypes and omits some of them. The profile covers roughly 79,000 clones, with around 95% appearing a single time and about 0.69% taken by the ten largest. The starting material was peripheral blood, obtained in the second trimester of pregnancy. These receptors were obtained from a female donor in good health, enrolled as a control in a pregnancy study.

This chain links TRBV15 with TRBJ1-2; 11 nucleotides line up with TRBD1. Germline CDR1 LNHNV, CDR2 YYDKDF (reference sequence). Losses at the gene ends were 8 bases for V and 3 bases for J; bases not matched to a gene: 2. This CDR3 has 13 residues. This chain's CDR3 is CATGTGGHYGYTF. The CDR3 DNA is TGTGCCACCGGGACAGGGGGGCACTATGGCTACACCTTC.

The gene calls are TRBV7-9 and TRBJ2-2; tentative D call: TRBD2 (6 bases). Germline loops: CDR1 SEHNR, CDR2 FQNEAQ (reference sequence). Trimming cost V 7 bases and J 5 bases, with 11 bases left between them. The CDR3 loop spans 13 amino acids. The CDR3 protein is CASTQAGTGELFF. CDR3 DNA: TGTGCCAGCACCCAGGCGGGAACCGGGGAGCTGTTTTTT.

The rearrangement links TRBV7-2 to TRBJ1-4, with a possible D match to TRBD1 (6 bases). The V end lost 5 bases, the J end lost 4 bases, and 20 bases lay between the germline ends. Germline assignment: CDR1 SGHTA and CDR2 FQGNSA. The CDR3 totals 17 residues. This CDR3 is CASSAPEDSRLNEKLFF. CDR3 DNA sequence: TGTGCCAGCAGCGCACCCGAGGACAGCAGACTTAATGAAAAACTGTTTTTT.

The chain carries TRBV11-2 and TRBJ1-6; tentatively, D is TRBD1 (5 bases). This CDR3 spans 13 amino acids. In germline, CDR1 is SGHAT, CDR2 FQNNGV. With 5 bases removed from V and 10 bases from J, the gap between germline ends came to 12 bases. CDR3 sequence (DNA): TGTGCCAGCAGCGCCCCGGGGGACTCACCCCTCCACTTT. Its protein product is CASSAPGDSPLHF.

The chain recombines TRBV7-3 with TRBJ1-1, with 12 bases that match TRBD1. CDR1 and CDR2 from the germline V gene are SGHTA and FQGTGA. The CDR3 covers 18 residues. The V gene end was trimmed by 0 bases and the J gene end by 8 bases; junction bases not matched to a gene: 13. CDR3: CASSLTTQAGQGAEEAFF. The CDR3 DNA is TGTGCCAGCAGCTTAACTACTCAGGCGGGACAGGGGGCGGAGGAAGCTTTCTTT.

The gene calls are TRBV7-2 and TRBJ1-2; no clear D. Trimming removed 7 bases from V and 1 base from J, with 16 bases in between. Germline CDR1 SGHTA, CDR2 FQGNSA. CDR3 size: 15 residues. CDR3 amino acids: CASTPRFGDNYGYTF. The CDR3 DNA follows: TGTGCCAGCACCCCAAGGTTCGGGGATAACTATGGCTACACCTTC.

The rearrangement links TRBV19 to TRBJ2-7, with D possibly being TRBD2 (6 bases). V was clipped by 1 base and J by 1 base, with 11 bases between them. Germline assignment: CDR1 LNHDA and CDR2 SQIVND (reference sequence). The CDR3 contains 15 residues. CDR3 protein: CASSIGPGESYEQYF. DNA for the CDR3: TGTGCCAGTAGTATAGGGCCGGGGGAATCCTACGAGCAGTACTTC.

Notes on this clone: In the same sample, other DNA sequences code for this CDR3. The J gene is TRBJ2-1, the V gene TRBV14, with D hard to call. The CDR3 contains 14 residues. The ends were cut back, 3 bases at V and 0 bases at J, with 6 bases in the middle. The germline gives CDR1 SGHDN, CDR2 FVKESK. CDR3 protein: CASSHASSYNEQFF. Here the CDR3 DNA reads TGTGCCAGCAGCCATGCGAGCTCCTACAATGAGCAGTTCTTC.

The CDR3 nucleotides are TGTGCCAGCAGCTTGGACCTTAGCGGGGCCTCTCGTGGGCAGTACTTC. It translates to CASSLDLSGASRGQYF. The J gene is TRBJ2-7, the V gene TRBV5-4; TRBD2 matches 8 bases. The germline CDR1 and CDR2 sequences are SGHNT and YYREEE (reference sequence). Trimming at V came to 0 bases and at J to 9 bases, leaving 14 bases not matched to a gene. This CDR3 has 16 residues. The full variable domain, its missing parts supplied by reference TRBV5-4 and TRBJ2-7, is ETGVTQSPTHLIKTRGQQVTLRCSSQSGHNTVSWYQQALGQGPQFIFQYYREEENGRGNFPPRFSGLQFPNYSSELNVNALELDDSALYLCASSLDLSGASRGQYFGPGTRLTVT.

This chain connects TRBV19 to TRBJ1-5; no definite D call. The V end was cut by 1 base, the J end by 3 bases, with 10 bases between. The CDR3 sequence is 15 residues long. Per the germline V gene, CDR1 is LNHDA and CDR2 is SQIVND (reference sequence). The CDR3: CASSIGRIANQPQHF. Written as DNA, the CDR3 is TGTGCCAGTAGTATAGGCAGAATCGCCAATCAGCCCCAGCATTTT.

This chain connects TRBV27 to TRBJ2-7; D is possibly TRBD2 (5 bases). Between the trimmed V and J ends, which lost 6 bases and 1 base, there was a span of 7 bases. The CDR3 has 12 amino acids. The germline CDR1 and CDR2 sequences are MNHEY and SMNVEV (reference sequence). The CDR3, as DNA: TGTGCCAGCAGAACGGGGTCCTACGAGCAGTACTTC. This sequence encodes CASRTGSYEQYF.

The J gene is TRBJ1-1, the V gene TRBV7-9; 8 bases map to TRBD1. Germline V CDR1 and CDR2: SEHNR, FQNEAQ (reference sequence). Unmatched junction bases numbered 8, after V lost 7 bases and J lost 1 base. CDR3 length: 15 residues. CDR3 in DNA: TGTGCCAGCACCGCGAGGGGACAGGAGAACACTGAAGCTTTCTTT. Its protein product is CASTARGQENTEAFF.

The V call is TRBV7-9, the J call TRBJ1-1, with unresolved D. The germline CDR1 and CDR2 sequences are SEHNR and FQNEAQ (reference sequence). V was pared by 6 bases and J by 4 bases, with 9 bases between. This CDR3 is built from 12 residues. CDR3 DNA sequence: TGTGCCAGCAGTCTCGGGGTCACTGAAGCTTTCTTT. Its protein product is CASSLGVTEAFF.

The chain has TRBV7-9 and TRBJ1-1, with 8 bases aligning to TRBD1. CDR1 and CDR2 (germline): SEHNR, FQNEAQ (reference sequence). With 2 bases clipped from V and 3 bases from J, the junction kept 14 bases outside the gene matches. This CDR3 region has 18 residues. In DNA form, the CDR3 reads TGTGCCAGCAGCTTAAGAGCCCCCGAGACAGGGGTAGACACTGAAGCTTTCTTT. Amino acids: CASSLRAPETGVDTEAFF.